This T cell receptor beta chain stems from a study of control samples from healthy donors and cancer patients (dated by TCRdb to 2019 to 2021). Only one count was recorded for this clone. What this receptor recognizes is not known. Base qualities are not provided; no much larger clone lies one nucleotide away. Deletion took 4 bases off V and 2 bases off J, with a span of 13 bases between the germline ends. Per the germline V gene, SGHDT is the CDR1 and YYEEEE is the CDR2. Measured from the cysteine to the phenylalanine, the CDR3 is 14 residues long. Only CDR3 DNA remains: 42 bases, in frame from the first base. Receptors were amplified or captured by the immunoSEQ multiplex PCR assay. The table was pulled from immuneACCESS by TCRdb, which kept in-frame rearrangements only. Such tables lose some clones; where checked, under half of the loss comes from unresolved V genes, and the rest has no known cause. The sample has 130,000 to 150,000 clones on record, roughly 93% of them singletons. The ten largest clonotypes hold roughly 5.5% of the sample.

Source material: blood. In this chain, TRBV5-6 is recombined with TRBJ2-7; the D segment could be TRBD2, given 6 matching bases. The TCR sequence derives from a man aged 18 to 30 in good health. The CDR3 in this case is CASSGWGLPYEQYF. The sequenced DNA is TGTGCCAGCAGCGGCTGGGGACTGCCCTACGAGCAGTACTTC.